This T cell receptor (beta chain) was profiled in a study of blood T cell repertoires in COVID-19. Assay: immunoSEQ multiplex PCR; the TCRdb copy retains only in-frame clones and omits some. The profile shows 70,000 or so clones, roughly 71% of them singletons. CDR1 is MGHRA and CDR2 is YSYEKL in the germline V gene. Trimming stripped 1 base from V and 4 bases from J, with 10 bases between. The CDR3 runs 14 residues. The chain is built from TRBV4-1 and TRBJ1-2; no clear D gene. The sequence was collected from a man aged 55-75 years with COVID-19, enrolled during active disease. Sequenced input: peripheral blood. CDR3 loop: CASSQGGNFYGYTF. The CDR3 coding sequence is TGCGCCAGCAGCCAAGGCGGGAATTTCTATGGCTACACCTTC.